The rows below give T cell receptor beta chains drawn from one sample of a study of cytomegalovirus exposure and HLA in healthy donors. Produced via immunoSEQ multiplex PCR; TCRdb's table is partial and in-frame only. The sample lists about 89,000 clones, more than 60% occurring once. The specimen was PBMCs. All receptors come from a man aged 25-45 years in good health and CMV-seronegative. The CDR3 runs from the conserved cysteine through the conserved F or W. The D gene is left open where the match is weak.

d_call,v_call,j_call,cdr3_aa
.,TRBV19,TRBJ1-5,CASSTQGNQPQHF
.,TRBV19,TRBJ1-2,CASSTRPKRDGYTF
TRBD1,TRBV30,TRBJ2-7,CAWSVRATGTASYEQYF
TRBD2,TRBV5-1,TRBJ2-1,CASSLVSSGYTYNEQFF
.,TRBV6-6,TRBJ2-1,CASSRNEQFF
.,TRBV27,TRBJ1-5,CASSLWGPRPQHF
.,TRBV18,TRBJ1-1,CASSPLPRQAEAFF
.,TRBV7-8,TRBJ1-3,CASSLAVQGAGNTIYF
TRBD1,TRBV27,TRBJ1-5,CASSSGQGAVQPQHF
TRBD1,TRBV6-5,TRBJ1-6,CASGKGQGNSPLHF
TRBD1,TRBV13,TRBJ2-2,CASRDRGAAELFF
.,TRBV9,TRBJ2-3,CASSTNPSRGRTDTQYF
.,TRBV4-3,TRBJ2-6,CASSQDRDSGANVLTF
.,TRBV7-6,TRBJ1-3,CASSLAGFSSGNTIYF
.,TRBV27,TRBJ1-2,CASSFPGSGYTF
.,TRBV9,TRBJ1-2,CASSVAANYGYTF
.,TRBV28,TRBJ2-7,CASSRGSYEQYF
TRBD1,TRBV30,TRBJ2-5,CAWSVGTAPTRQYF
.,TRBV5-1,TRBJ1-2,CASSLETDPYGYTF
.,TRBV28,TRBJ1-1,CASSFQGRSEAFF
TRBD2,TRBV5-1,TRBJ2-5,CASSWGGQETQYF
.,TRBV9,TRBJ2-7,CASSVNPAGVYEQYF
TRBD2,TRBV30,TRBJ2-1,CAWSAGTMEFF
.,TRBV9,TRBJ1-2,CASTLGRSEDYGYTF
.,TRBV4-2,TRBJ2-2,CASSRFNTGELFF
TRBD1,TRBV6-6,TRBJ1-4,CASRQTLQGLGEKLFF
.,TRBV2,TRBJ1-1,CASRESGANTEAFF
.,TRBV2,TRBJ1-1,CASSDESAMNTEAFF
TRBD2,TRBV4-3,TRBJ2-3,CASSQDRGGAGDTQYF
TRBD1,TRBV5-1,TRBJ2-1,CASSRAGGYNEQFF
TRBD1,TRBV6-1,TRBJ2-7,CASSIYRGDEQYF
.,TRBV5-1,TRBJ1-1,CASSLDRGTEAFF
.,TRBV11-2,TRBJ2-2,CASSSTNTGELFF
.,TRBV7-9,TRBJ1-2,CASSFGNGYTF
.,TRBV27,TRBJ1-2,CASSLKGEGYGYTF
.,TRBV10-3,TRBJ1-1,CAISALSAGGSNTEAFF
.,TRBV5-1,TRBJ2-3,CASSPPGGTDTQYF
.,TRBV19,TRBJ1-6,CASSQTAGNSPLHF
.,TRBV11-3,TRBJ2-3,CASSSLSDTQYF
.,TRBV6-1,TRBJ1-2,CASLRQPGPYGYTF
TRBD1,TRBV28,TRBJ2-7,CASSLGGQGSEQYF
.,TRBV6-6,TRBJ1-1,CASTEDRSHTEAFF
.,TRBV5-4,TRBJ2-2,CASSLGTANTGELFF
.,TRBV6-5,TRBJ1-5,CASSSGTPLNNQPQHF
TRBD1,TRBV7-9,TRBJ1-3,CASSLWAGTASSGNTIYF
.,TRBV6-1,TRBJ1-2,CASHQDSNYGYTF
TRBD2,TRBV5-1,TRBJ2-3,CASSAGLGGTDTQYF